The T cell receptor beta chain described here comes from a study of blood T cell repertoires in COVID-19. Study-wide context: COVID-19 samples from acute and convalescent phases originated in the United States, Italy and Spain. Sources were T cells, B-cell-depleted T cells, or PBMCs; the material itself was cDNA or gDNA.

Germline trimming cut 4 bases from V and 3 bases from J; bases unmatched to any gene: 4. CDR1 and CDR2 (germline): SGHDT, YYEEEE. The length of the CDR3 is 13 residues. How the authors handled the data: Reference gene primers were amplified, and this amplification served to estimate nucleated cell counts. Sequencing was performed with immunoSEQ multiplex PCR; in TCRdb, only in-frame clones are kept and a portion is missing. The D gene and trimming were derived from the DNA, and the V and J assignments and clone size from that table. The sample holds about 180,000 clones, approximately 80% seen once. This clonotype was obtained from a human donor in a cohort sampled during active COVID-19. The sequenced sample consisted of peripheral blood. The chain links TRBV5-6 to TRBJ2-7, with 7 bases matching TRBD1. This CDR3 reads CASSPGTVYEQYF. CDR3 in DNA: TGTGCCAGCAGCCCGGGGACAGTCTACGAGCAGTACTTC.